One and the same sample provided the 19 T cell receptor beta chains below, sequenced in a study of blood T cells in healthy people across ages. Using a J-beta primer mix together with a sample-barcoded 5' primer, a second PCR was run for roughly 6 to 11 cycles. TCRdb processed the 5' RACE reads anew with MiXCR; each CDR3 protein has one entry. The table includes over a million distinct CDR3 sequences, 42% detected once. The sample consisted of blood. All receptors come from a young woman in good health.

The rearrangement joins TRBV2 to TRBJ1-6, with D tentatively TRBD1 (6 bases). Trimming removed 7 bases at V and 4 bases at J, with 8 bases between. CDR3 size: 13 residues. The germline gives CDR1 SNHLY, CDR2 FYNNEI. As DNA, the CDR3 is TGTGCCAGCAAGGACAGTTATAATTCACCCCTCCACTTT. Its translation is CASKDSYNSPLHF.

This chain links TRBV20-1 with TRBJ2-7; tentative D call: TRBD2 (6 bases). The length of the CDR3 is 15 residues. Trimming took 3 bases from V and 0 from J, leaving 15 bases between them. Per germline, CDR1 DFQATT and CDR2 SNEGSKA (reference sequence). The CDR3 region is CSARALGGSSYEQYF. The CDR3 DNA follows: TGCAGTGCTAGGGCCCTTGGGGGGAGCTCCTACGAGCAGTACTTC.

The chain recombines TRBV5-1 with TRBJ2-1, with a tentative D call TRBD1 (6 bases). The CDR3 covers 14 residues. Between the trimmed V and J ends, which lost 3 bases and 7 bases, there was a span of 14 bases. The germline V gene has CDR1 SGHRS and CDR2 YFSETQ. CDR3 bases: TGCGCCAGCAGCTCCATTTCAGGGGAAAATGAGCAGTTCTTC. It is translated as CASSSISGENEQFF.

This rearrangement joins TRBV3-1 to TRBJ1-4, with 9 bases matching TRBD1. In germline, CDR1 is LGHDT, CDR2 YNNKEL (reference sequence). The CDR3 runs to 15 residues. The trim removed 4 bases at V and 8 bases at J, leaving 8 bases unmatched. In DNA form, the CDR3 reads TGTGCCAGCAGCCTAAGACAGGGGGTAAACGAAAAACTGTTTTTT. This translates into CASSLRQGVNEKLFF.

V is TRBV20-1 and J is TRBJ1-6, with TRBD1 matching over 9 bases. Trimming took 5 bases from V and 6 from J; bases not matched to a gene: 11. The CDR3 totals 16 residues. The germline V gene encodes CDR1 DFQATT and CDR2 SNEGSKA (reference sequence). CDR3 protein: CSAGNPGQGANSPLHF. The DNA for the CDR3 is TGCAGTGCTGGGAACCCGGGACAGGGCGCTAATTCACCCCTCCACTTT.

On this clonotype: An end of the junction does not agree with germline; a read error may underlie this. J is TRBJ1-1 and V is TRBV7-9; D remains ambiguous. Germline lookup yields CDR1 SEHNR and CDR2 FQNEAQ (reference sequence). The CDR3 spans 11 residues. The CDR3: CAGSRTNEAFF. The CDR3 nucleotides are TGTGCCGGCAGCCGTACCAATGAAGCTTTCTTT.

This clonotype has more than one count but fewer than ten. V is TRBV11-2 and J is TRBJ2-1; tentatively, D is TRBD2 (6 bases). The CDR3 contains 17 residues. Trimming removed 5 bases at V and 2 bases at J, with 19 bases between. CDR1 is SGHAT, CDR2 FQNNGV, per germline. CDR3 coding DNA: TGTGCCAGCAGCAGCGTAGGACCAAGCGGGCCCTACAATGAGCAGTTCTTC. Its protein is CASSSVGPSGPYNEQFF.

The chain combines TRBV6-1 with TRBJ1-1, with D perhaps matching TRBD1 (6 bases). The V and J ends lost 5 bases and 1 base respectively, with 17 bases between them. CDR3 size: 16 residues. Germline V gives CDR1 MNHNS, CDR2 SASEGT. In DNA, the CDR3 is TGTGCCAGCAGTACCAAGGAGGGAGGGGGGAACACTGAAGCTTTCTTT. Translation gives CASSTKEGGGNTEAFF.

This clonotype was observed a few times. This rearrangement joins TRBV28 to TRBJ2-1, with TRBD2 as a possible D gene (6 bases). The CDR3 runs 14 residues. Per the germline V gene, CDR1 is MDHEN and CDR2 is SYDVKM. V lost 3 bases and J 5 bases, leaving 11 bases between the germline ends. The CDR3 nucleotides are TGTGCCAGCAGTTTTGCTAGCGTAAACAATGAGCAGTTCTTC. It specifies CASSFASVNNEQFF.

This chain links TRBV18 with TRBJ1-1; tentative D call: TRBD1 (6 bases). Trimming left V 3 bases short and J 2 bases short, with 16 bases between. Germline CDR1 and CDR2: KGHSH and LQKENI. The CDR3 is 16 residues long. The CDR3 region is CASSPRTGILNTEAFF. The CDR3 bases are TGTGCCAGCTCACCCCGAACAGGGATCCTTAACACTGAAGCTTTCTTT.

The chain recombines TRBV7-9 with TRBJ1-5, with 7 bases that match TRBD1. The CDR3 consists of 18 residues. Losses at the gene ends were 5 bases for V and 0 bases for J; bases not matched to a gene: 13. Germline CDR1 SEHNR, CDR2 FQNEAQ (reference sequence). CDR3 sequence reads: CASSPGQSLYYSNQPQHF. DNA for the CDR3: TGTGCCAGCAGCCCGGGACAGTCACTATATTATAGCAATCAGCCCCAGCATTTT.

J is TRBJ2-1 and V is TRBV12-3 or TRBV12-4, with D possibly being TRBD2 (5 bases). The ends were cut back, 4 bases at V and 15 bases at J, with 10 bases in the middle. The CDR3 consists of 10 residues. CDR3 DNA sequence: TGTGCCAGCAGTTCGGGAATCCTGTTCTTC. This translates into CASSSGILFF.

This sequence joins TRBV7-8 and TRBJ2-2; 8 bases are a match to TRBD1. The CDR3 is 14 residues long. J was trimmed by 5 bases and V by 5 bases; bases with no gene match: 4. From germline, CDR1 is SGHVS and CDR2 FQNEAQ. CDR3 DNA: TGTGCCAGCAGCAGCAGGGGGCAAACCGGGGAGCTGTTTTTT. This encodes CASSSRGQTGELFF.

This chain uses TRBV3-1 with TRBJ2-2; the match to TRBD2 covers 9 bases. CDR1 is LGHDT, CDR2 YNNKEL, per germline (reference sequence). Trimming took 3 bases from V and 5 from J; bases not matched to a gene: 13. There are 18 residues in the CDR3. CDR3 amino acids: CASSQALRLADTTGELFF. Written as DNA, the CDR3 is TGTGCCAGCAGCCAGGCCTTGCGACTAGCGGATACTACCGGGGAGCTGTTTTTT.

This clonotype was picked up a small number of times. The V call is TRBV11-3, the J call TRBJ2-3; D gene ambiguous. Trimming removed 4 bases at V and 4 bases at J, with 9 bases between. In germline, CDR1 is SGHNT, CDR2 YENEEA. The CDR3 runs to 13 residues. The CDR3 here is CASSSHGPDTQYF. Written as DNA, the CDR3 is TGTGCCAGCAGCTCCCACGGCCCAGATACGCAGTATTTT.

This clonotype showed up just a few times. The CDR3 protein is CASSLIFYGYTF. The CDR3 region has the DNA TGTGCCAGCAGCTTAATCTTCTATGGCTACACCTTC. This chain links TRBV7-2 with TRBJ1-2; D unclear. The CDR3 is 12 residues long. The V end was cut by 2 bases, the J end by 4 bases, with 5 bases between. CDR1 is SGHTA, CDR2 FQGNSA, per germline. The whole variable domain, filled in from reference TRBV7-2 and TRBJ1-2, reads GAGVSQSPSNKVTEKGKDVELRCDPISGHTALYWYRQSLGQGLEFLIYFQGNSAPDKSGLPSDRFSAERTGGSVSTLTIQRTQQEDSAVYLCASSLIFYGYTFGSGTRLTVV.

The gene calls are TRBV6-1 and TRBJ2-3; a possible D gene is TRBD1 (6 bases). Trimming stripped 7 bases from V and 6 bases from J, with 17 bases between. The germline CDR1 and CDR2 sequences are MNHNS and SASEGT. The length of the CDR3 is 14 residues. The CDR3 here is CASTLGHITDTQYF. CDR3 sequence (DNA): TGTGCCAGCACCTTGGGACACATCACGGATACGCAGTATTTT.

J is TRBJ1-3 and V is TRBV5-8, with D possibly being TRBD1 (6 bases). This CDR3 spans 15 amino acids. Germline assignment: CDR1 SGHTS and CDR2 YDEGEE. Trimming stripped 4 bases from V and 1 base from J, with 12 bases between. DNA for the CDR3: TGTGCCAGCAGCCCCAGGGGTACGTCTGGAAACACCATATATTTT. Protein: CASSPRGTSGNTIYF.

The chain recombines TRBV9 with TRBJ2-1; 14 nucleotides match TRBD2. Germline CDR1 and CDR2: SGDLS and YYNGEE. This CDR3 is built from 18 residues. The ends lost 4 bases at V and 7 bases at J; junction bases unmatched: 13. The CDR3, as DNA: TGTGCCAGCAGCCTCGAACCGGGACTAGCGGGGGTATGGAATGAGCAGTTCTTC. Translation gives CASSLEPGLAGVWNEQFF.